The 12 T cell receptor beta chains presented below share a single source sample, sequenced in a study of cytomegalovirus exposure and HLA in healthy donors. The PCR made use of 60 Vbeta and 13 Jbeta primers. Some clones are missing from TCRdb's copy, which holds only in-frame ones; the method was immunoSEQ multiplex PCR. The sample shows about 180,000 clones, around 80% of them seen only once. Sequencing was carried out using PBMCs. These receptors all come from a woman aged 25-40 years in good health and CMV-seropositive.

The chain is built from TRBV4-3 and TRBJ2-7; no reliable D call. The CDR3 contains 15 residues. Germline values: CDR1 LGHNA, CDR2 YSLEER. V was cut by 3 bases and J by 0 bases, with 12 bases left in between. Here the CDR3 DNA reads TGCGCCAGCAGCCAGGTTTTCCGAGACTCCTACGAGCAGTACTTC. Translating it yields CASSQVFRDSYEQYF.

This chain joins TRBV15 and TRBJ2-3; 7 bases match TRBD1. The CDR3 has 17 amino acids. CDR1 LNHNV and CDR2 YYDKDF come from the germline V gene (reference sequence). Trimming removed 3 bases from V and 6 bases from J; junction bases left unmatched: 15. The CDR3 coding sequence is TGTGCCACCAGCAGGGGGACCGGACAGGCGTTCCGGGATACGCAGTATTTT. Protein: CATSRGTGQAFRDTQYF. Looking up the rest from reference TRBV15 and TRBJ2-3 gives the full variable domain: DAMVIQNPRYQVTQFGKPVTLSCSQTLNHNVMYWYQQKSSQAPKLLFHYYDKDFNNEADTPDNFQSRRPNTSFCFLDIRSPGLGDTAMYLCATSRGTGQAFRDTQYFGPGTRLTVL.

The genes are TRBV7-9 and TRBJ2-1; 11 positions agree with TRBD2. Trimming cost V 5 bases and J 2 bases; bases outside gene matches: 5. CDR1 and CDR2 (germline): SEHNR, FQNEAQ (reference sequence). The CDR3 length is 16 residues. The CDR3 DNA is TGTGCCAGCAGCCAAGTAGCGGGGGGGCCCTACAATGAGCAGTTCTTC. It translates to CASSQVAGGPYNEQFF.

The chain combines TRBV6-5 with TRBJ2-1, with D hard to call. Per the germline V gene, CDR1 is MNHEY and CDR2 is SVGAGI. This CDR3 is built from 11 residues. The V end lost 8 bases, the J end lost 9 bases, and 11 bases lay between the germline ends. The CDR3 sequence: CASLFSGEQFF. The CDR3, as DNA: TGTGCCAGCCTCTTTAGTGGTGAGCAGTTCTTC.

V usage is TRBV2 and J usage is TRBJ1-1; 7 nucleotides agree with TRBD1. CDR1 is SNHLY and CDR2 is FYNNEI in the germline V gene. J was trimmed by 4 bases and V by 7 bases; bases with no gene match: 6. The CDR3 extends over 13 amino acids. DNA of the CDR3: TGTGCCAGCATAAAAGGGGGCAGCACTGAAGCTTTCTTT. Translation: CASIKGGSTEAFF.

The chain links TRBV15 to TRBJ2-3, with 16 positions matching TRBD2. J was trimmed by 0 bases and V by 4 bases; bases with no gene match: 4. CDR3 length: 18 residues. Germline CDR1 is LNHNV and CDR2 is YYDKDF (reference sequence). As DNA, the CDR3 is TGTGCCACCAGCACCGGGACTAGCGGGGGGGGTAGCACAGATACGCAGTATTTT. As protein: CATSTGTSGGGSTDTQYF.

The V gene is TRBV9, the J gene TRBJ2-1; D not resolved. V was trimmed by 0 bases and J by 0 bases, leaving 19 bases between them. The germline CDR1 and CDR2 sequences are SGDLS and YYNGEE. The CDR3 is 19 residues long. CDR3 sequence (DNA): TGTGCCAGCAGCGTAGACACTCCCGGGTGGCAAAGCTCCTACAATGAGCAGTTCTTC. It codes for CASSVDTPGWQSSYNEQFF.

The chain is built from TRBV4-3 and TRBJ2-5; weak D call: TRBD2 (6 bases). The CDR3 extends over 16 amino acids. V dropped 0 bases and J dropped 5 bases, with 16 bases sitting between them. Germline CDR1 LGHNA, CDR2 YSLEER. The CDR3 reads CASSQDRRGRGETQYF. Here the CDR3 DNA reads TGCGCCAGCAGCCAAGATCGGAGGGGCCGCGGGGAGACCCAGTACTTC.

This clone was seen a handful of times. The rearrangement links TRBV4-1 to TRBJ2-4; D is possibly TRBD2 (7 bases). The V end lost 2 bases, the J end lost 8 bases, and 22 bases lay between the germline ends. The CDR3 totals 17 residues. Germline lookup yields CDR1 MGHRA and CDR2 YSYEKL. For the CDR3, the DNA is TGCGCCAGCAGCCAAAGGGGTACGGGGGGCGGTCGAGACATTCAGTACTTC. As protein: CASSQRGTGGGRDIQYF.

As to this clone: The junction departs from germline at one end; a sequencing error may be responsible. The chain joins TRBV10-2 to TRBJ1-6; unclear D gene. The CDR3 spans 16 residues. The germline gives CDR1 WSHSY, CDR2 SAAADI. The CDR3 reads CASSAVSWNTNSPLPF. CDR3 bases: TGCGCCAGCAGTGCGGTTTCTTGGAACACTAATTCACCCCTCCCCTTT.

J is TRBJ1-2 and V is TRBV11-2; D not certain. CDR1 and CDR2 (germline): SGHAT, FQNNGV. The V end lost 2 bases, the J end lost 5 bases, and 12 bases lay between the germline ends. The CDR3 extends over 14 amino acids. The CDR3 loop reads CASSLNGVGYGYTF. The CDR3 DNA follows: TGTGCCAGCAGCTTAAATGGAGTCGGGTATGGCTACACCTTC. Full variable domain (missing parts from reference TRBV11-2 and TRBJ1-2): EAGVAQSPRYKIIEKRQSVAFWCNPISGHATLYWYQQILGQGPKLLIQFQNNGVVDDSQLPKDRFSAERLKGVDSTLKIQPAKLEDSAVYLCASSLNGVGYGYTFGSGTRLTVV.

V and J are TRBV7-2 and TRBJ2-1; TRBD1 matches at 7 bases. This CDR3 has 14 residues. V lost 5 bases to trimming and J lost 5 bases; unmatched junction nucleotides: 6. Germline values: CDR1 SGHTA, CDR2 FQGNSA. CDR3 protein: CASSIRQGNNEQFF. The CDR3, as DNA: TGTGCCAGCAGCATTAGACAGGGAAACAATGAGCAGTTCTTC.